Below are 7 T cell receptor beta chains sequenced from a single sample in a study of cytotoxic CD8 clonotypes in ibrutinib-treated CLL. Method: immunoSEQ multiplex PCR; TCRdb's copy keeps in-frame clones and lacks some. This table has approximately 84,000 clones, around 79% appearing once. Sequenced material: PBMCs, taken after 12 months of ibrutinib treatment. The receptor set was obtained from a human donor with chronic lymphocytic leukemia.

In this sample, this clone turned up once. This chain connects TRBV29-1 to TRBJ1-1, with D tentatively TRBD1 (5 bases). V was shortened by 4 bases and J by 0 bases, with 9 bases between the two germline ends. The CDR3 covers 13 residues. Germline V gene data show CDR1 as SQVTM and CDR2 as ANQGSEA. CDR3 protein: CSVVKGLNTEAFF. The CDR3 DNA is TGCAGCGTTGTTAAGGGACTGAACACTGAAGCTTTCTTT.

The chain carries TRBV5-6 and TRBJ1-6, with D possibly TRBD1 on 5 matching bases. V was clipped by 3 bases and J by 0 bases, with 13 bases between them. The CDR3 covers 17 residues. Germline loops: CDR1 SGHDT, CDR2 YYEEEE. In DNA form, the CDR3 reads TGTGCCAGCAGCTGGGGGGGTGTTTACTCCTATAATTCACCCCTCCACTTT. Its protein is CASSWGGVYSYNSPLHF.

In this sample, this clone turned up a few times. This chain joins TRBV11-2 and TRBJ2-5, with D possibly matching TRBD1 (6 bases). The CDR3 loop spans 15 amino acids. Germline CDR1 and CDR2: SGHAT and FQNNGV. Trimming removed 1 base at V and 1 base at J, with 10 bases between. Here the CDR3 DNA reads TGTGCCAGCAGCTTAGGGGGGCAGACCCAAGAGACCCAGTACTTC. It yields the protein CASSLGGQTQETQYF. Supplemented by reference TRBV11-2 and TRBJ2-5, the full variable domain reads EAGVAQSPRYKIIEKRQSVAFWCNPISGHATLYWYQQILGQGPKLLIQFQNNGVVDDSQLPKDRFSAERLKGVDSTLKIQPAKLEDSAVYLCASSLGGQTQETQYFGPGTRLLVL.

This clone was recorded only once. The chain links TRBV5-1 to TRBJ1-2; D is ambiguous. The V end lost 1 base, the J end lost 0 bases, and 4 bases lay between the germline ends. The length of the CDR3 is 13 residues. CDR1 and CDR2 (germline): SGHRS, YFSETQ. CDR3 residues: CASSLQTNYGYTF. CDR3 nucleotides: TGCGCCAGCAGCTTGCAAACTAACTATGGCTACACCTTC.

V is TRBV6-4 and J is TRBJ2-3; TRBD2 matches at 13 bases. Per germline, CDR1 MRHNA and CDR2 SNTAGT. V trimming: 6 bases; J trimming: 9 bases; junction bases outside the gene matches: 9. The CDR3 runs 15 residues. CDR3 protein: CASSYGLAGEGTQYF. The CDR3 DNA sequence: TGTGCCAGCAGCTACGGACTAGCGGGAGAGGGGACGCAGTATTTT.

V gene TRBV6-6 combines with J gene TRBJ1-5; the D gene is possibly TRBD1 (5 bases). The CDR3 is 15 amino acids. From germline, CDR1 is MNHNY and CDR2 SVGAGI (reference sequence). V lost 11 bases, J lost 2 bases, and 19 bases lay in between. The CDR3 sequence is CAARRTGGGNQPQHF. The CDR3 DNA is TGTGCCGCGCGCCGGACCGGGGGAGGCAATCAGCCCCAGCATTTT.

The chain uses TRBV18 and TRBJ1-1; perhaps TRBD1 as D (5 bases). Germline assignment: CDR1 KGHSH and CDR2 LQKENI. The CDR3 sequence is 13 residues long. The V end lost 1 base, the J end lost 6 bases, and 9 bases lay between the germline ends. The chain's CDR3 is CASSPRQGPEAFF. The CDR3 coding sequence is TGTGCCAGCTCACCACGGCAGGGCCCTGAAGCTTTCTTT. Together with reference TRBV18 and TRBJ1-1, the CDR3 gives the full variable domain: NAGVMQNPRHLVRRRGQEARLRCSPMKGHSHVYWYRQLPEEGLKFMVYLQKENIIDESGMPKERFSAEFPKEGPSILRIQQVVRGDSAAYFCASSPRQGPEAFFGQGTRLTVV.